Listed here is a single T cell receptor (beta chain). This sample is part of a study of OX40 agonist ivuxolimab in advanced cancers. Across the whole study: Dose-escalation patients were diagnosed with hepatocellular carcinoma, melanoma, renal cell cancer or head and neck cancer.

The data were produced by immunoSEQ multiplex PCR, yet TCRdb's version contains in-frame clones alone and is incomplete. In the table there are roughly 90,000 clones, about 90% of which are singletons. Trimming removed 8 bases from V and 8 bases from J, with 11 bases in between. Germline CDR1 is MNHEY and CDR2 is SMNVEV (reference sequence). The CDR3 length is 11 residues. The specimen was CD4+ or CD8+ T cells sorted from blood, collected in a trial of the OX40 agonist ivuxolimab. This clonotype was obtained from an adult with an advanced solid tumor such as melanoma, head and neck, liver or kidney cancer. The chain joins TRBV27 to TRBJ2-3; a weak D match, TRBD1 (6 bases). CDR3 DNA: TGTGCCAGCGCTGACAGGTTTACGCAGTATTTT. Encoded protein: CASADRFTQYF.